This T cell receptor (beta chain) was recovered during a study of CD8+ T cells in alopecia areata. General study results and limits: Clonality in lesional scalp, especially alopecia totalis/universalis, exceeded that of normal scalp. While patients received tofacitinib, many expanded lesional clones remained present in scalp and blood.

Treatment of the sample: oral pan-JAK inhibitor, 5-10 mg twice daily. Patients with alopecia areata provided lesional scalp punch biopsies as well as peripheral blood. The V gene lost 4 bases and the J gene lost 1 base, with 10 bases spanning the gap. The germline gives CDR1 SQVTM, CDR2 ANQGSEA. The CDR3 loop spans 13 amino acids. Following RNA extraction, reverse transcription yielded cDNA that acted as the sequencing template. Only in-frame clones appear in the TCRdb table, and some are missing; sequencing was by immunoSEQ multiplex PCR. Among 60,000 to 90,000 clones listed, approximately 66% were seen once. Remarks on this clone: The antigen is unknown.

This chain uses TRBV29-1 with TRBJ2-5, with D hard to call. This sample comprised CD8+ T cells sorted from blood, obtained at week 24, from a patient treated with tofacitinib. The receptor was derived from a human donor with alopecia areata. Written as DNA, the CDR3 is TGCAGCGTTGTCGGCAGCCTCCAAGAGACCCAGTACTTC. Translated, it gives CSVVGSLQETQYF.